The rows below give T cell receptor beta chains drawn from one sample of a study of blood T cell repertoires in COVID-19. Profiled with immunoSEQ multiplex PCR; TCRdb holds only in-frame clones, not every one. The sample consists of 95,000 to 150,000 clones, around 64% of them appearing once. Sequencing input: peripheral blood. The receptor source for this set is a human donor with acute or convalescent COVID-19. The donor label of this sample is uncertain. CDR3s include the opening cysteine and the closing phenylalanine or tryptophan. D genes are given only for firm matches. Size tells how often a clone was seen (once, few, many) or the class of an expanded clone, and some rows leave it out.

NA,TRBV27,TRBJ1-5,NA,TGTGCCAGCAGTTTATCGCGAGACAGTTATCAGCCCCAGCATTTT,CASSLSRDSYQPQHF
NA,TRBV18,TRBJ1-1,NA,TGTGCCAGCTCACCCAGGGAGGGATCGAACACTGAAGCTTTCTTT,CASSPREGSNTEAFF
NA,TRBV2,TRBJ1-6,NA,TGTGCCAGCAGTAACCAGGGACAAGACAATTCACCCCTCCACTTT,CASSNQGQDNSPLHF
TRBD2,TRBV13,TRBJ2-3,NA,TGTGCCAGCAGCCCCCCCGGACTAGAAAGCACAGATACGCAGTATTTT,CASSPPGLESTDTQYF
TRBD2,TRBV10-2,TRBJ2-1,NA,TGCGCCAGCTTAGCGGGGGCAATCAATGAGCAGTTCTTC,CASLAGAINEQFF
NA,TRBV5-4,TRBJ1-5,NA,TGTGCCAGCAGCTTGGGTGGGGGGGGTCAGCCCCAGCATTTT,CASSLGGGGQPQHF
TRBD1,TRBV29-1,TRBJ2-5,NA,TGCAGCGTGGGACAGGGAGCATTGGAGACCCAGTACTTC,CSVGQGALETQYF
TRBD1,TRBV5-6,TRBJ1-6,NA,TGTGCCAGCAGCTTGGACAGGGGACAAAATTCACCCCTCCACTTT,CASSLDRGQNSPLHF
NA,TRBV9,TRBJ1-6,NA,TGTGCCAGCAGCGCAGGGGTTTCGCAGAATTCACCCCTCCACTTT,CASSAGVSQNSPLHF
NA,TRBV14,TRBJ2-6,NA,TGTGCCAGCAGCCCCTTTAACTCTGGGGCCAACGTCCTGACTTTC,CASSPFNSGANVLTF
TRBD1,TRBV19,TRBJ1-2,NA,TGTGCCAGTAGAGCCCTACAGGGGGTACGAAAAGGTGGCTACACCTTC,CASRALQGVRKGGYTF
NA,TRBV7-2,TRBJ1-4,NA,TGTGCCAGCAGCTTAGTTGGGGCAGGCACTAATGAAAAACTGTTTTTT,CASSLVGAGTNEKLFF
NA,TRBV5-6,TRBJ1-4,NA,TGTGCCAGCAGCTTAACAGGGATTAGGGAAAAACTGTTTTTT,CASSLTGIREKLFF
TRBD1,TRBV7-8,TRBJ2-7,few,TGTGCCAGCAGCTCACAGGGGAACGAGCAGTACTTC,CASSSQGNEQYF
TRBD1,TRBV20-1,TRBJ1-3,NA,TGCAGTGCTAGTCCACTTACAGGGGGCGGAAACACCATATATTTT,CSASPLTGGGNTIYF
NA,TRBV2,TRBJ2-4,NA,TGTGCCGGGGCGAGGTCCACGGCAACCAAAAACATTCAGTACTTC,CAGARSTATKNIQYF
NA,TRBV24-1,TRBJ2-2,NA,TGTGCCACCAGTGACTGGGGCAGGGGGAACACCGGGGAGCTGTTTTTT,CATSDWGRGNTGELFF
NA,TRBV7-9,TRBJ1-3,NA,TGTGCCAGCAGCTTAGGAGGCATGGGAAACACCATATATTTT,CASSLGGMGNTIYF
TRBD1,TRBV6-1,TRBJ1-4,NA,TGTGCCAGCAGTGAATCGTTTGGAACAGGGGGGCATGAAAAACTGTTTTTT,CASSESFGTGGHEKLFF
TRBD1,TRBV11-2,TRBJ1-1,NA,TGTGCCAGCAGCCCTAGGGTAGGGGACAGGAAATATGGTTTCTTT,CASSPRVGDRKYGFF
TRBD1,TRBV5-1,TRBJ1-1,few,TGCGCCAGCAGCTTGCATCACAGGGGGCAGAACACTGAAGCTTTCTTT,CASSLHHRGQNTEAFF
TRBD2,TRBV2,TRBJ2-1,once,TGTGCCAGCAGCAGGACTAGCGGCAATGAGCAGTTCTTC,CASSRTSGNEQFF
NA,TRBV5-4,TRBJ2-3,NA,TGTGCCAGCAGCTTAGGACCTAGCGATACGCAGTATTTT,CASSLGPSDTQYF
NA,TRBV14,TRBJ1-2,NA,TGTGCCAGCAGCCAACAACAGAACTATGGCTACACCTTC,CASSQQQNYGYTF
TRBD1,TRBV10-2,TRBJ1-5,NA,TGCGCCAGCAGTTATGAGACAGGGGTTCAGCCCCAGCATTTT,CASSYETGVQPQHF
NA,TRBV10-2,TRBJ2-1,NA,TGCGCCAGCAGCCCGAGGCCGCGTCGAGGTCTAGCGATCGGAGGGAATGAGCAGTTCTTC,CASSPRPRRGLAIGGNEQFF
TRBD1,TRBV28,TRBJ1-5,NA,TGTGCCAGCAGTACCAGGGGGCTTGGCAATCAGCCCCAGCATTTT,CASSTRGLGNQPQHF
NA,TRBV18,TRBJ2-3,NA,TGTGCCAGCTCACCGTACTACGGGATAGTAGTGGAGTCAGATACGCAGTATTTT,CASSPYYGIVVESDTQYF
TRBD2,TRBV7-8,TRBJ2-3,NA,TGTGCCAGCAGCTTACTAGCGGGGGGCCTGTCAGATACGCAGTATTTT,CASSLLAGGLSDTQYF
TRBD1,TRBV19,TRBJ1-1,NA,TGTGCCAGTAGTACGTTACGGACAGGCTACGAAGCTTTCTTT,CASSTLRTGYEAFF
TRBD1,TRBV6-5,TRBJ1-2,once,TGTGCCAGCACTATGGGACAGGGAGCTAACTATGGCTACACCTTC,CASTMGQGANYGYTF
TRBD2,TRBV12-3/TRBV12-4,TRBJ2-7,once,TGTGCCAGCAGTTCCCGGACTAGCTACGAGCAGTACTTC,CASSSRTSYEQYF
TRBD1,TRBV5-1,TRBJ1-1,NA,TGCGCCAGCAGCTTGGTGACAGGGGGGAGGACTGAAGCTTTCTTT,CASSLVTGGRTEAFF
TRBD2,TRBV19,TRBJ2-4,NA,TGTGCCAGTAGTTTCCTAGCGGGGTCGGGAAACATTCAGTACTTC,CASSFLAGSGNIQYF
TRBD1,TRBV11-2,TRBJ2-1,NA,TGTGCCAGCAGCTTAGGGACAGGGGATTACAATGAGCAGTTCTTC,CASSLGTGDYNEQFF
NA,TRBV6-6,TRBJ2-1,few,TGTGCCAGCAGTCCACTAACAGGGAACAATGAGCAGTTCTTC,CASSPLTGNNEQFF
TRBD1,TRBV6-6,TRBJ1-4,NA,TGTGCCAGCAGTTACCGGGACAGGTCGAATGAAAAACTGTTTTTT,CASSYRDRSNEKLFF
NA,TRBV28,TRBJ1-5,NA,TGTGCCAGCAATCGTTTCGGGGCGGGACCCCAGCATTTT,CASNRFGAGPQHF
TRBD1,TRBV9,TRBJ1-1,NA,TGTGCCAGCAGTGCCGGGACAGGGGGCTTCGAAGCTTTCTTT,CASSAGTGGFEAFF
NA,TRBV9,TRBJ2-6,NA,TGTGCCAGCAGCGCAGCGCACTCTGGGGCCAACGTCCTGACTTTC,CASSAAHSGANVLTF
TRBD2,TRBV2,TRBJ2-5,NA,TGTGCCAGCAGCGGGGGACTAGCGGGGGGACAGACCCAGTACTTC,CASSGGLAGGQTQYF
NA,TRBV28,TRBJ1-1,NA,TGTGCCAGCAGTTTAGGGGGGGGCGTGATCACTGAAGCTTTCTTT,CASSLGGGVITEAFF
NA,TRBV3-1/TRBV3-2,TRBJ1-2,NA,TGTGCCAGCAGCCGCAGGGGAGAGAACTATGGCTACACCTTC,CASSRRGENYGYTF
TRBD2,TRBV7-9,TRBJ2-3,once,TGTGCCAGCAGCTTTTATACTAGCGGGAGTCGCACAGATACGCAGTATTTT,CASSFYTSGSRTDTQYF
TRBD1,TRBV2,TRBJ1-6,few,TGTGCCAGCAAGGAAGACAGGGGGTATAATTCACCCCTCCACTTT,CASKEDRGYNSPLHF
NA,TRBV18,TRBJ1-2,NA,TGTGCCAGCTCACCAGAGGGAAAGGGCGGCTACACCTTC,CASSPEGKGGYTF
NA,TRBV18,TRBJ1-4,NA,TGTGCCAGCTCACCAAACCCCACGGCTAATGAAAAACTGTTTTTT,CASSPNPTANEKLFF
NA,TRBV27,TRBJ1-2,NA,TGTGCCAGCGGTGGGCGTACAGGGTTCAATGGCTACACCTTC,CASGGRTGFNGYTF
NA,TRBV7-9,TRBJ2-6,once,TGTGCCAGCAACCTTCGCAGGGGAGCCTCTGGGGCCAACGTCCTGACTTTC,CASNLRRGASGANVLTF
NA,TRBV11-3,TRBJ2-4,few,TGTGCCAGCAGCTTAGGAGGGATAGGAAACATTCAGTACTTC,CASSLGGIGNIQYF
NA,TRBV5-5,TRBJ2-1,NA,TGTGCCAGCAGCCCTATCGAGGGAGGAAATGAGCAGTTCTTC,CASSPIEGGNEQFF
NA,TRBV5-1,TRBJ2-1,NA,TGCGCCAGCAGCTTCAGGGGCCGTTACAATGAGCAGTTCTTC,CASSFRGRYNEQFF
TRBD1,TRBV2,TRBJ1-1,NA,TGTGCCAGCAGTTCCGCACAGGGGCGGAACACTGAAGCTTTCTTT,CASSSAQGRNTEAFF
NA,TRBV7-9,TRBJ1-4,few,TGTGCCAGCACCCTCGGGACACCGAGAGAAAAACTGTTTTTT,CASTLGTPREKLFF
NA,TRBV7-9,TRBJ1-3,once,TGTGCCAGCAGTCCGACAGGTTCTGGAAACACCATATATTTT,CASSPTGSGNTIYF
TRBD2,TRBV29-1,TRBJ2-1,medium-sized,TGCAGCGTAACCACCTTCGGGCTAGCGGGGGCCATCGGGGATGAGCAGTTCTTC,CSVTTFGLAGAIGDEQFF
NA,TRBV14,TRBJ1-2,NA,TGTGCCAGCAGCCAACAGGGGTACTATGGCTACACCTTC,CASSQQGYYGYTF
NA,TRBV7-2,TRBJ1-6,few,TGTGCCAGCAGCTTAGAGCCAGGTCCTTGGAATTCACCCCTCCACTTT,CASSLEPGPWNSPLHF
NA,TRBV5-1,TRBJ2-3,NA,TGCGCCAGCAGCTTTGGTGTGGGCTCCACAGATACGCAGTATTTT,CASSFGVGSTDTQYF
TRBD1,TRBV24-1,TRBJ2-1,NA,TGTGCCACCAGTGCAGGGACAGGGAGGGACAATGAGCAGTTCTTC,CATSAGTGRDNEQFF